These T cell receptor beta chains were read from a single sample in a study of Tregs in tolerant kidney transplant recipients. Clones were sequenced by immunoSEQ multiplex PCR, and TCRdb holds only the in-frame ones, with some missing. The sample contains a few hundred clones, about 95% of which appear only once. These receptors are not linked to any known antigen. This sample comprised Tregs from blood cultured with allogeneic cells, obtained before the transplant. The origin of the receptors is a human patient who received a combined kidney and bone marrow transplant. Each CDR3 is given with its conserved first and last residue. Each record gives: D gene, V gene, J gene, CDR3 protein, CDR3 DNA. D genes are given only for firm matches.

>NA|TRBV19|TRBJ2-7
CASSIAHSEAYEQYF
TGTGCCAGTAGTATAGCTCATAGCGAGGCCTACGAGCAGTACTTC
>NA|TRBV11-2|TRBJ2-2
CASSLDTGRGRELFF
TGTGCCAGCAGCTTAGATACGGGACGGGGTAGGGAGCTGTTTTTT
>NA|TRBV5-1|TRBJ1-3
CASSLTTTGNTIYF
TGCGCCAGCAGCTTGACGACAACTGGAAACACCATATATTTT
>NA|TRBV6-5|TRBJ2-3
CASSSLRFTDTQYF
TGTGCCAGCAGTTCCCTCCGGTTCACAGATACGCAGTATTTT
>TRBD1|TRBV6-1|TRBJ2-2
CASSIPGGTGELFF
TGTGCCAGCAGTATACCAGGGGGCACCGGGGAGCTGTTTTTT
>TRBD2|TRBV28|TRBJ2-7
CASSPEREGLYEQYF
TGTGCCAGCAGTCCGGAGCGGGAGGGCCTGTACGAGCAGTACTTC
>TRBD2|TRBV7-9|TRBJ2-1
CASSLAGLAGGHEQFF
TGTGCCAGCAGCTTAGCAGGACTAGCGGGAGGACATGAGCAGTTCTTC
>TRBD2|TRBV28|TRBJ2-1
CASSCVRTSISYNEQFF
TGTGCCAGCAGTTGCGTGCGGACTAGCATATCCTACAATGAGCAGTTCTTC
>NA|TRBV28|TRBJ2-2
CASSFGRSTGELFF
TGTGCCAGCAGTTTCGGGCGGTCCACCGGGGAGCTGTTTTTT
>NA|TRBV5-8|TRBJ1-1
CASSLGVWGEAFF
TGTGCCAGCAGCTTGGGGGTATGGGGTGAAGCTTTCTTT